Each of the 18 T cell receptor beta chains below was sequenced from the same sample in a study of cytomegalovirus exposure and HLA in healthy donors. PCR primers comprised 60 Vbeta and 13 Jbeta primers. Sequencing used immunoSEQ multiplex PCR; TCRdb keeps in-frame clones, though not all of them. Of roughly 250,000 clones listed, roughly two thirds are singletons. Sequenced input: PBMCs. The receptors stem from a female donor in good health and CMV-seronegative.

The chain joins TRBV28 to TRBJ2-7; no definite D call. CDR3 length equals 11 residues. Germline values: CDR1 MDHEN, CDR2 SYDVKM. The germline V and J ends were trimmed by 8 bases and 4 bases, with 9 bases remaining between them. The CDR3 is CASSTGYEQYF. CDR3 bases: TGTGCCAGCTCTACGGGTTACGAGCAGTACTTC.

The chain carries TRBV6-5 and TRBJ2-7; 7 nucleotides line up with TRBD1. CDR3 size: 15 residues. The germline CDR1 and CDR2 sequences are MNHEY and SVGAGI. The trim removed 5 bases at V and 4 bases at J, leaving 11 bases unmatched. The CDR3 sequence: CASSLTGNPGYEQYF. The CDR3 DNA reads as TGTGCCAGCAGTCTGACAGGGAACCCGGGATACGAGCAGTACTTC.

This clone has a handful of counts. V usage is TRBV27 and J usage is TRBJ2-7; unclear D gene. Germline V gives CDR1 MNHEY, CDR2 SMNVEV (reference sequence). The CDR3 runs 15 residues. The ends were cut back, 6 bases at V and 0 bases at J, with 15 bases in the middle. For the CDR3, the DNA is TGTGCCAGCAGAACAATGACGGGTCCCTCCTACGAGCAGTACTTC. It yields the protein CASRTMTGPSYEQYF.

This sequence joins TRBV5-6 and TRBJ2-3, with 7 bases identical to TRBD2. The germline V gene encodes CDR1 SGHDT and CDR2 YYEEEE. The CDR3 spans 15 residues. V gave up 7 bases and J gave up 4 bases; unmatched junction bases: 12. CDR3 region: CASGGSGPSADTQYF. In DNA, the CDR3 is TGTGCCAGCGGAGGTAGCGGGCCTAGCGCAGATACGCAGTATTTT.

This clone was counted between two and nine times. CDR3 loop: CASRQPRQGWYGYTF. CDR3 bases: TGTGCCAGCAGACAACCTCGACAGGGATGGTATGGCTACACCTTC. The rearrangement joins TRBV11-2 to TRBJ1-2; 7 positions agree with TRBD1. The V segment lost 6 bases and the J segment 5 bases; nucleotides outside the gene matches: 12. The CDR3 is 15 amino acids. The V gene's germline CDR1 is SGHAT and CDR2 FQNNGV.

This clone came up a few times. The gene calls are TRBV7-4 and TRBJ2-3, with 11 nucleotides matching TRBD2. V lost 2 bases, J lost 7 bases, and 14 bases stayed unmatched. The CDR3 spans 18 residues. Germline V lookup: CDR1 SGHVT, CDR2 SQSDAQ. CDR3 loop: CASSLYTLRLAGTHTQYF. The CDR3 nucleotides read TGTGCCAGCAGCTTATATACCCTAAGACTAGCGGGAACTCATACGCAGTATTTT. Variable domain in full (rest from reference TRBV7-4 and TRBJ2-3): GAGVSQSPRYKVAKRGRDVALRCDSISGHVTLYWYRQTLGQGSEVLTYSQSDAQRDKSGRPSGRFSAERPERSVSTLKIQRTEQGDSAVYLCASSLYTLRLAGTHTQYFGPGTRLTVL.

CDR3 residues: CASSLRGPTGYEQYF. CDR3 sequence (DNA): TGTGCCAGCAGCTTACGGGGCCCTACAGGGTACGAGCAGTACTTC. The rearrangement joins TRBV11-2 to TRBJ2-7; a possible D gene is TRBD1 (6 bases). The CDR3 covers 15 residues. V lost 2 bases and J 4 bases, leaving 15 bases between the germline ends. CDR1 is SGHAT, CDR2 FQNNGV, per germline. Looking up the rest from reference TRBV11-2 and TRBJ2-7 gives the full variable domain: EAGVAQSPRYKIIEKRQSVAFWCNPISGHATLYWYQQILGQGPKLLIQFQNNGVVDDSQLPKDRFSAERLKGVDSTLKIQPAKLEDSAVYLCASSLRGPTGYEQYFGPGTRLTVT.

This sequence joins TRBV9 and TRBJ1-2; D is possibly TRBD1 (6 bases). CDR3 size: 15 residues. The germline V gene has CDR1 SGDLS and CDR2 YYNGEE. V shed 7 bases and J shed 0 bases, with 16 bases lying between them. The CDR3 protein is CASGERTAANYGYTF. In nucleotides, the CDR3 is TGTGCCAGCGGCGAGAGGACAGCCGCTAACTATGGCTACACCTTC. Looking up the rest from reference TRBV9 and TRBJ1-2 gives the full variable domain: DSGVTQTPKHLITATGQRVTLRCSPRSGDLSVYWYQQSLDQGLQFLIQYYNGEERAKGNILERFSAQQFPDLHSELNLSSLELGDSALYFCASGERTAANYGYTFGSGTRLTVV.

V gene TRBV7-9 combines with J gene TRBJ2-2, with 7 bases that match TRBD1. Germline CDR1 and CDR2: SEHNR and FQNEAQ (reference sequence). The CDR3 covers 14 residues. V lost 5 bases to trimming and J lost 6 bases; unmatched junction nucleotides: 6. In nucleotides, the CDR3 is TGTGCCAGCAGCCCCACAGGGGTCCCCGGGGAGCTGTTTTTT. It codes for CASSPTGVPGELFF.

A note on this clone: An end of the junction does not agree with germline; a read error may underlie this. The chain has TRBV7-7 and TRBJ2-7, with D possibly matching TRBD1 (6 bases). There are 13 residues in the CDR3. Germline V lookup: CDR1 SSHAT, CDR2 FNYEAQ (reference sequence). CDR3 in DNA: TGTGCTAGCAGCCCTCAGGGGCGATACGAGCAGTACTTC. Translation: CASSPQGRYEQYF.

The rearrangement links TRBV5-6 to TRBJ1-4; TRBD1 matches 7 bases. The CDR3 length is 14 residues. Germline V gene sequence: CDR1 SGHDT, CDR2 YYEEEE. Germline trimming cut 4 bases from V and 8 bases from J; bases unmatched to any gene: 8. The CDR3 sequence is CASSHDRAGEKLFF. DNA for the CDR3: TGTGCCAGCAGCCATGACAGGGCTGGGGAAAAACTGTTTTTT.

This clone was seen only a few times. The J gene is TRBJ1-1, the V gene TRBV7-2; 9 nucleotides agree with TRBD1. The CDR3 covers 13 residues. The J segment lost 8 bases and the V segment lost 3 bases, leaving 4 bases of the junction unmatched. CDR1 is SGHTA and CDR2 is FQGNSA in the germline V gene. CDR3 in amino acids: CASSFYRGPEAFF. The CDR3, as DNA: TGTGCCAGCAGCTTTTACAGGGGGCCAGAAGCTTTCTTT.

CDR3 in amino acids: CASRGQGSSGANVLTF. CDR3 bases: TGTGCCAGCAGAGGACAGGGTTCCTCTGGGGCCAACGTCCTGACTTTC. The chain recombines TRBV6-6 with TRBJ2-6; 8 nucleotides line up with TRBD1. Unmatched junction bases numbered 4, after V lost 6 bases and J lost 0 bases. The CDR3 sequence is 16 residues long. Germline loops: CDR1 MNHNY, CDR2 SVGAGI (reference sequence).

The V and J genes are TRBV7-8 and TRBJ1-2; a possible D gene is TRBD1 (6 bases). The ends were cut back, 5 bases at V and 4 bases at J, with 17 bases in the middle. Germline values: CDR1 SGHVS, CDR2 FQNEAQ. CDR3 length: 15 amino acids. The CDR3 sequence: CASSLTGLPRYGYTF. The CDR3 DNA follows: TGTGCCAGCAGCCTAACAGGGCTCCCACGCTATGGCTACACCTTC.

The chain couples TRBV18 to TRBJ1-5; perhaps TRBD1 as D (5 bases). With 2 bases removed from V and 3 bases from J, the gap between germline ends came to 11 bases. The length of the CDR3 is 15 residues. Germline CDR1 and CDR2: KGHSH and LQKENI. CDR3 residues: CASSPTLTDNQPQHF. The CDR3 DNA is TGTGCCAGCTCACCAACCCTGACAGACAATCAGCCCCAGCATTTT.

The gene calls are TRBV28 and TRBJ1-2, with 7 bases that match TRBD1. Looked up from germline, CDR1 is MDHEN and CDR2 is SYDVKM. V lost 6 bases, J lost 4 bases, and 11 bases stayed unmatched. The CDR3 has 15 amino acids. The CDR3 is CASSPRDRVFYGYTF. The CDR3, as DNA: TGTGCCAGCAGCCCCCGGGACAGAGTTTTCTATGGCTACACCTTC.

The gene calls are TRBV6-1 and TRBJ2-7; tentatively, D is TRBD2 (6 bases). V was pared by 6 bases and J by 6 bases, with 21 bases between. This CDR3 region has 15 residues. Germline assignment: CDR1 MNHNS and CDR2 SASEGT. Written as DNA, the CDR3 is TGTGCCAGCAGCCTACCGGGGTCGGGAGAATCCGAGCAGTACTTC. The encoded protein is CASSLPGSGESEQYF.

The chain employs TRBV30 and TRBJ1-1; the match to TRBD1 covers 9 bases. V trimming: 0 bases; J trimming: 7 bases; junction bases outside the gene matches: 9. The CDR3 consists of 15 residues. CDR1 and CDR2 from the germline V gene are GTSNPN and SVGIG (reference sequence). The CDR3 sequence is CAWSVTGQGGGEAFF. The CDR3 coding sequence is TGTGCCTGGAGTGTAACGGGACAGGGCGGGGGTGAAGCTTTCTTT.